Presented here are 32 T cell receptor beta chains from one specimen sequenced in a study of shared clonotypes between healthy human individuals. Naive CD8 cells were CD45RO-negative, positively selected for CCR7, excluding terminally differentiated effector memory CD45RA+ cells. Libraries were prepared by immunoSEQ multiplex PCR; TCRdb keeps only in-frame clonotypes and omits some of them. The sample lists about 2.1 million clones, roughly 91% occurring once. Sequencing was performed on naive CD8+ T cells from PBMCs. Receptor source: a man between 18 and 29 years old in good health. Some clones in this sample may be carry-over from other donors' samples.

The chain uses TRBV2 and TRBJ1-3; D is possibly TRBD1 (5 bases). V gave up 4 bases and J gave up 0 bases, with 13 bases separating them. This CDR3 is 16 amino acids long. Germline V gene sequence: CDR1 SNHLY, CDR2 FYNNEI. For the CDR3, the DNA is TGTGCCAGCAGTGGGGTCGAGGACAACTCTGGAAACACCATATATTTT. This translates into CASSGVEDNSGNTIYF.

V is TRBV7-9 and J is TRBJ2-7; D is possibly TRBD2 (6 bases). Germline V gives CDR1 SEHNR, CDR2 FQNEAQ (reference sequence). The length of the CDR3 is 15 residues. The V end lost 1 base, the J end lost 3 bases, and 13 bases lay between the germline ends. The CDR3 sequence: CASSLGRADFYEQYF. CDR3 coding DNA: TGTGCCAGCAGCTTAGGGAGGGCCGATTTCTACGAGCAGTACTTC.

The CDR3 is CASSPFRGRQTDTQYF. CDR3 bases: TGTGCCAGCAGCCCCTTTCGCGGGAGACAGACAGATACGCAGTATTTT. The chain combines TRBV7-9 with TRBJ2-3; 7 nucleotides agree with TRBD2. The junction had 11 bases not matched to a gene; V was cut back by 5 bases and J by 3 bases. Germline V gene data show CDR1 as SEHNR and CDR2 as FQNEAQ (reference sequence). This CDR3 is 16 amino acids long. The variable domain in full, completed from reference TRBV7-9 and TRBJ2-3, reads DTGVSQNPRHKITKRGQNVTFRCDPISEHNRLYWYRQTLGQGPEFLTYFQNEAQLEKSRLLSDRFSAERPKGSFSTLEIQRTEQGDSAMYLCASSPFRGRQTDTQYFGPGTRLTVL.

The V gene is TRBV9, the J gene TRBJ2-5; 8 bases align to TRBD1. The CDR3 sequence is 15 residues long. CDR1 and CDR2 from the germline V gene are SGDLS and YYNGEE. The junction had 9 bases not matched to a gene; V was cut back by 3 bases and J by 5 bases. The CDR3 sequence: CASSATGQGRETQYF. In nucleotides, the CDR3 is TGTGCCAGCAGCGCCACCGGACAGGGCAGGGAGACCCAGTACTTC.

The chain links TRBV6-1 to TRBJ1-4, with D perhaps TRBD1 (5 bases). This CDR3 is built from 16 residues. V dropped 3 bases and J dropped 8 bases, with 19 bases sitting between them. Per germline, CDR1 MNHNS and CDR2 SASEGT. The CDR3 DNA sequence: TGTGCCAGCAGTGAGTTGGAAGGGGCCGCTAGGGAAAAACTGTTTTTT. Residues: CASSELEGAAREKLFF.

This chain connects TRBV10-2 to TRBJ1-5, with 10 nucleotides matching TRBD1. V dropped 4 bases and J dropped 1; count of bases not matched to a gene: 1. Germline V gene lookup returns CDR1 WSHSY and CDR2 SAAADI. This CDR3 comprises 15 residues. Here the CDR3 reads CASSGTGGSNQPQHF. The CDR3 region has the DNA TGCGCCAGCAGTGGGACAGGGGGGAGCAATCAGCCCCAGCATTTT.

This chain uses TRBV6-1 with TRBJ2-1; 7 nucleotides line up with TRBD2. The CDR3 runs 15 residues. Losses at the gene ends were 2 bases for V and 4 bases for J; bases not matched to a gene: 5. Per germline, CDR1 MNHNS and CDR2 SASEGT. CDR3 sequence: CASSERASGYNEQFF. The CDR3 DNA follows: TGTGCCAGCAGTGAAAGGGCTAGCGGATACAATGAGCAGTTCTTC.

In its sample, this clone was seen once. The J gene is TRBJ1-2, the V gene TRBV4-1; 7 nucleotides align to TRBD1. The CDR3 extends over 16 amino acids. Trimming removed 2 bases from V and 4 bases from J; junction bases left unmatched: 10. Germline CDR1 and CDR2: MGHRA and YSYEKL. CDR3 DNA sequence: TGCGCCAGCAGCCAAACCGGGTCCCAGGGGGGCTATGGCTACACCTTC. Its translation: CASSQTGSQGGYGYTF.

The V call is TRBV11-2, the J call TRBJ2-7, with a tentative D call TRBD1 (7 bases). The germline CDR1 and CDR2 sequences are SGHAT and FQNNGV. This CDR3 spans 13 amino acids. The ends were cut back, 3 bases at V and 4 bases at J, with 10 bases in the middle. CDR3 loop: CASSFAGGYEQYF. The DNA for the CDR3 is TGTGCCAGCAGCTTCGCAGGGGGGTACGAGCAGTACTTC.

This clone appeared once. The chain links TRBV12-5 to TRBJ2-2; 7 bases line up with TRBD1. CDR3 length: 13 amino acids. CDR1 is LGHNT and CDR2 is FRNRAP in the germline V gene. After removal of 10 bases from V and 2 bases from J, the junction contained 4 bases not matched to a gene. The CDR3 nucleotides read TGTGCTACCGGACAGGAAAACACCGGGGAGCTGTTTTTT. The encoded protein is CATGQENTGELFF.

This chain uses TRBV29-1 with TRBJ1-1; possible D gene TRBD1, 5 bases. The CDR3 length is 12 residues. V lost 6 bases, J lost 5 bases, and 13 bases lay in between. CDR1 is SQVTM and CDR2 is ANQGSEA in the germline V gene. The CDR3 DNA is TGCAGCGTACCCGGGGGATGGACTGAAGCTTTCTTT. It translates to CSVPGGWTEAFF.

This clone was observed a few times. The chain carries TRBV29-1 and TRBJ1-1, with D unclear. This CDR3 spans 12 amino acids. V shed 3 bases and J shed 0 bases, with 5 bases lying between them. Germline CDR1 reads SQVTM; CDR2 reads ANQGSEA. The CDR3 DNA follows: TGCAGCGTTGAGGTTATGAACACTGAAGCTTTCTTT. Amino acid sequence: CSVEVMNTEAFF.

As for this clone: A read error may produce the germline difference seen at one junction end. CDR3 DNA sequence: TGTGCCAGCAGCTTAGTCGGCTCCTCTTCGTTT. Translation gives CASSLVGSSSF. J is TRBJ2-3 and V is TRBV11-2; D call uncertain. The CDR3 loop spans 11 amino acids. Germline V gene lookup returns CDR1 SGHAT and CDR2 FQNNGV. Supplemented by reference TRBV11-2 and TRBJ2-3, the full variable domain reads EAGVAQSPRYKIIEKRQSVAFWCNPISGHATLYWYQQILGQGPKLLIQFQNNGVVDDSQLPKDRFSAERLKGVDSTLKIQPAKLEDSAVYLCASSLVGSSSFGPGTRLTVL.

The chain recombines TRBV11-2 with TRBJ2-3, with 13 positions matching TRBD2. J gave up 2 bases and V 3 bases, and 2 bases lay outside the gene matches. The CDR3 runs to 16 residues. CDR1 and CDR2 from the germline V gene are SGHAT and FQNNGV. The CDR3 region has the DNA TGTGCCAGCAGCTTCGGACTAGCGGGAGCCACAGATACGCAGTATTTT. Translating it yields CASSFGLAGATDTQYF.

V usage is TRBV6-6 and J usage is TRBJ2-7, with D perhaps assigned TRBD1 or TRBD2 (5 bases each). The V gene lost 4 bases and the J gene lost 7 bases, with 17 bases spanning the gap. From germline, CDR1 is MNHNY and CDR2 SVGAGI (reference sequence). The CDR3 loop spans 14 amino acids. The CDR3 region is CASSFTRDLGEQYF. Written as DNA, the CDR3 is TGTGCCAGCAGTTTCACCAGGGACCTGGGGGAGCAGTACTTC.

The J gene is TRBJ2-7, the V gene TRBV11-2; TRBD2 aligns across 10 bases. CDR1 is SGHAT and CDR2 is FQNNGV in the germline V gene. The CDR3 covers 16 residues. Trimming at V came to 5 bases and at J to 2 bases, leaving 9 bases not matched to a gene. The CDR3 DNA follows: TGTGCCAGCAGCGTCGGCGGGACTAGCGTTGCCTACGAGCAGTACTTC. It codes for CASSVGGTSVAYEQYF.

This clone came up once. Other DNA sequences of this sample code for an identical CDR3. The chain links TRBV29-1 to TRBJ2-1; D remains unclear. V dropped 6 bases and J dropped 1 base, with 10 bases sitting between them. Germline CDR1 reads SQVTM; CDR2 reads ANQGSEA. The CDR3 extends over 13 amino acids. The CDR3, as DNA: TGCAGCGTCGCCGGCCTTTCCTACAATGAGCAGTTCTTC. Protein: CSVAGLSYNEQFF.

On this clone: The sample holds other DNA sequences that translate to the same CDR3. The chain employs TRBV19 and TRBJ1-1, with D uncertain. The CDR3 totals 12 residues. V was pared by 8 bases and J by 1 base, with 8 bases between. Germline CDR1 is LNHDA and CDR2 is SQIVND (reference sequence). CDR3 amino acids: CASRWGNTEAFF. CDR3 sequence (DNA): TGTGCCAGTCGATGGGGGAACACTGAAGCTTTCTTT.

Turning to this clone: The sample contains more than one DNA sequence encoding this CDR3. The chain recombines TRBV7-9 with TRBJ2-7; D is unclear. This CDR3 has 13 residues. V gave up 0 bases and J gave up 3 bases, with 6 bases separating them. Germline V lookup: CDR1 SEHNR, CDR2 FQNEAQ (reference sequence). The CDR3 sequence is CASSLASSYEQYF. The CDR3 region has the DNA TGTGCCAGCAGCTTAGCGTCCAGCTACGAGCAGTACTTC.

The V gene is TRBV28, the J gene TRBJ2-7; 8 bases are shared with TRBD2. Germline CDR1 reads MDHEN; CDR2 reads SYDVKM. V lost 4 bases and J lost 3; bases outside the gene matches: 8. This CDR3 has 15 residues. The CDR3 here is CASSSAITSGYEQYF. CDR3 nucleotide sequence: TGTGCCAGCAGTTCGGCCATAACTAGCGGCTACGAGCAGTACTTC.

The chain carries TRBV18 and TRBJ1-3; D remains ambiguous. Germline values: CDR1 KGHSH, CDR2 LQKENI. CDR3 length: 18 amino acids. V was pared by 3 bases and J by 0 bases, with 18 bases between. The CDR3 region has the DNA TGTGCCAGCTCACCGACCGAAAGACCGCCGTTCTCTGGAAACACCATATATTTT. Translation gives CASSPTERPPFSGNTIYF.

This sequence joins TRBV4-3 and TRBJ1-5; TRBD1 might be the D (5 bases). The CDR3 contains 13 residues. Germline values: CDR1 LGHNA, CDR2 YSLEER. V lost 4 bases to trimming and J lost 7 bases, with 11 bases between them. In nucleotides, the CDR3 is TGCGCCAGCAGCCGTACTTGGGGGCAGCCCCAGCATTTT. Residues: CASSRTWGQPQHF.

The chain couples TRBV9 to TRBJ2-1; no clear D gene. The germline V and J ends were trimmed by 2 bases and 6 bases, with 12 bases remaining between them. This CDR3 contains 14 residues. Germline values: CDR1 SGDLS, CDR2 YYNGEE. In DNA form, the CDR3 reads TGTGCCAGCAGCGTTGGGCGGCCGGGCAATGAGCAGTTCTTC. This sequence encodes CASSVGRPGNEQFF.

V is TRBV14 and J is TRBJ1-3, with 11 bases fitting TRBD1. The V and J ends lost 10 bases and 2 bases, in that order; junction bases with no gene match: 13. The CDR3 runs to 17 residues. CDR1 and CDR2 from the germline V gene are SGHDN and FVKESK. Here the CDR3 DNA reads TGTGCCACACAACCCGGGACAGGGGGTGCGCCTGGAAACACCATATATTTT. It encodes CATQPGTGGAPGNTIYF.

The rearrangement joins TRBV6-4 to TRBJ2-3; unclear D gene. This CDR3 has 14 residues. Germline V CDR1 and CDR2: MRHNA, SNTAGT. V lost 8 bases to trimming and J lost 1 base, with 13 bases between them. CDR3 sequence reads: CASRVTHRTDTQYF. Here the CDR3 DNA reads TGTGCCAGCCGAGTGACCCACCGCACAGATACGCAGTATTTT.

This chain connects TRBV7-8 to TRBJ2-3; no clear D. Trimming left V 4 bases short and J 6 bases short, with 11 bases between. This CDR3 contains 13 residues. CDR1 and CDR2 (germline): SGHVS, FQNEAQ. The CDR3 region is CASSWGGVDTQYF. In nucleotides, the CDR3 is TGTGCCAGCAGCTGGGGTGGAGTGGATACGCAGTATTTT. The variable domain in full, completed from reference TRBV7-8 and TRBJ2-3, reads GAGVSQSPRYKVAKRGQDVALRCDPISGHVSLFWYQQALGQGPEFLTYFQNEAQLDKSGLPSDRFFAERPEGSVSTLKIQRTQQEDSAVYLCASSWGGVDTQYFGPGTRLTVL.

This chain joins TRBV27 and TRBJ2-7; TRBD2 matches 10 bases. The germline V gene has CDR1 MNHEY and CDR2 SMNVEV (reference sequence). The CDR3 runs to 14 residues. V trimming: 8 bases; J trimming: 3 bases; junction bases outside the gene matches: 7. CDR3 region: CASWGTSAYYEQYF. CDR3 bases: TGTGCCAGCTGGGGGACTAGCGCCTACTACGAGCAGTACTTC.

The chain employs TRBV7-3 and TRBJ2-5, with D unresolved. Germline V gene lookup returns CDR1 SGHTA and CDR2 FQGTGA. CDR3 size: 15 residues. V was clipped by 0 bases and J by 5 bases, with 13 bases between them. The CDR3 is CASSLTGTLSETQYF. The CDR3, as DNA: TGTGCCAGCAGCTTAACGGGCACTCTCTCGGAGACCCAGTACTTC.

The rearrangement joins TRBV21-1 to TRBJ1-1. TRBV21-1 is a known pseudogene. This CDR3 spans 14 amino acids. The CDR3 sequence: CASSKLAHNTEAFF. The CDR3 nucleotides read TGTGCCAGCAGCAAACTAGCACATAACACTGAAGCTTTCTTT.

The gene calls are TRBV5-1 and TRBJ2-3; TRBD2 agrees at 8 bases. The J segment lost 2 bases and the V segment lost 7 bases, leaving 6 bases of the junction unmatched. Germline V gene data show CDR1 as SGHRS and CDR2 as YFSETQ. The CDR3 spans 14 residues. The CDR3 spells CASRTSPHTDTQYF. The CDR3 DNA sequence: TGCGCCAGCCGGACTAGCCCTCACACAGATACGCAGTATTTT.

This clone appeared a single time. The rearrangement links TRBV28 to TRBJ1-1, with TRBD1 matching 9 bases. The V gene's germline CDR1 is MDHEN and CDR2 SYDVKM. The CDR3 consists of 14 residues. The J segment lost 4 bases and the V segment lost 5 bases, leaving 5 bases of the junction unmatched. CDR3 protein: CASSPTGGSTEAFF. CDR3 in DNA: TGTGCCAGCAGTCCTACAGGGGGCAGCACTGAAGCTTTCTTT.

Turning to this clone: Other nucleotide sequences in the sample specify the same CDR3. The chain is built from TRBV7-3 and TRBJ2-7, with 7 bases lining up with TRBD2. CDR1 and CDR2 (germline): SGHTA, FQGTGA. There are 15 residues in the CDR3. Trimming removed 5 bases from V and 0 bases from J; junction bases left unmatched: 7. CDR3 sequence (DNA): TGTGCCAGCAGCCTCACCGGGGGGAGCTCCTACGAGCAGTACTTC. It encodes CASSLTGGSSYEQYF.